This entry lists 7 T cell receptor beta chains sequenced from one sample in a study of a mutant IDH1 vaccine in newly diagnosed glioma. These receptors have no known antigen. Time point in this sample: week 47, end of study. The study gave 300 ug of mutant IDH1 20-mer peptide per vaccine dose, with topical imiquimod. The data were produced by immunoSEQ multiplex PCR, yet TCRdb's version contains in-frame clones alone and is incomplete. The table lists tens of thousands of clones, about 80% of them singletons. The sequencing here drew on PBMCs, taken from a glioma patient whose treatment included an IDH1 peptide vaccine. All receptors derive from a young man with glioma. Some clones in this sample may be carry-over from other donors' samples.

This sequence joins TRBV30 and TRBJ1-1, with a possible D match to TRBD1 (5 bases). Germline V gene lookup returns CDR1 GTSNPN and CDR2 SVGIG (reference sequence). The CDR3 spans 13 residues. V was shortened by 2 bases and J by 5 bases, with 12 bases between the two germline ends. CDR3 sequence reads: CAWSKWEGTEAFF. The CDR3 DNA follows: TGTGCCTGGAGTAAGTGGGAGGGGACTGAAGCTTTCTTT.

The chain joins TRBV7-6 to TRBJ1-2, with TRBD1 matching 8 bases. The J segment lost 2 bases and the V segment lost 4 bases, leaving 6 bases of the junction unmatched. This CDR3 has 15 amino acids. The germline CDR1 and CDR2 sequences are SGHVS and FNYEAQ. CDR3 DNA: TGTGCCAGCAGCTCCTGGACAGGGCAAAACTATGGCTACACCTTC. Its protein is CASSSWTGQNYGYTF.

The chain has TRBV5-4 and TRBJ2-7; TRBD2 aligns across 10 bases. With 3 bases clipped from V and 5 bases from J, the junction kept 5 bases outside the gene matches. Looked up from germline, CDR1 is SGHNT and CDR2 is YYREEE (reference sequence). The CDR3 has 14 residues. This chain's CDR3 is CASSWSGGADEQYF. The CDR3 DNA is TGTGCCAGCAGCTGGAGCGGGGGGGCGGACGAGCAGTACTTC. Full variable domain (remainder filled in from reference TRBV5-4 and TRBJ2-7): ETGVTQSPTHLIKTRGQQVTLRCSSQSGHNTVSWYQQALGQGPQFIFQYYREEENGRGNFPPRFSGLQFPNYSSELNVNALELDDSALYLCASSWSGGADEQYFGPGTRLTVT.

For the CDR3, the DNA is TGCGCCAGCAGTGAGCCGGGACAGGGGGGACTCCCGGGTGAAAAACTGTTTTTT. Encoded protein: CASSEPGQGGLPGEKLFF. The chain has TRBV10-1 and TRBJ1-4, with 11 positions matching TRBD1. The CDR3 contains 18 residues. Germline V gene lookup returns CDR1 WNHNN and CDR2 SYGVQD (reference sequence). V lost 2 bases to trimming and J lost 7 bases; unmatched junction nucleotides: 12.

CDR3: CASMTGGKGYTF. CDR3 sequence (DNA): TGTGCCAGCATGACGGGGGGAAAAGGCTACACCTTC. The gene calls are TRBV6-5 and TRBJ1-2, with a tentative D call TRBD1 (5 bases). CDR1 and CDR2 from the germline V gene are MNHEY and SVGAGI. The V gene lost 7 bases and the J gene lost 8 bases, with 14 bases spanning the gap. The CDR3 length is 12 residues.

This chain joins TRBV7-2 and TRBJ2-3; D is undetermined. Germline-derived CDR1 and CDR2 are SGHTA and FQGNSA. V lost 6 bases and J lost 5, with 18 bases in between. This CDR3 has 15 residues. CDR3 in DNA: TGTGCCAGCAGTCCAGGACCTCACCTCGAAGATACGCAGTATTTT. Protein product: CASSPGPHLEDTQYF.

This clone was found a few times. V usage is TRBV10-3 and J usage is TRBJ1-1; perhaps TRBD1 as D (6 bases). Trimming removed 5 bases at V and 8 bases at J, with 15 bases between. The germline gives CDR1 ENHRY, CDR2 SYGVKD. CDR3 length equals 13 residues. As DNA, the CDR3 is TGTGCCATCAGTTTTTTTCAGGGGCGAGAAGCTTTCTTT. Translated, it gives CAISFFQGREAFF.